These 5 T cell receptor beta chains came from one sample sequenced in a study of T cells of healthy individuals. TCRdb recomputed calls from the 5' RACE reads with MiXCR, one row per CDR3 protein. The sample holds nearly 100,000 distinct CDR3 sequences, roughly 18% seen once. These receptors all come from a human donor in good health.

This clonotype was observed many times. J is TRBJ2-1 and V is TRBV6-2 or TRBV6-3; either TRBD1 or TRBD2 may supply D (5 bases each). Germline V gives CDR1 MNHEY, CDR2 SVGEGT. The CDR3 has 16 residues. The ends were cut back, 2 bases at V and 6 bases at J, with 17 bases in the middle. This chain's CDR3 is CASSYVGTDSSNEQFF. CDR3 coding DNA: TGTGCCAGCAGTTACGTGGGGACCGACAGCTCCAATGAGCAGTTCTTC.

In nucleotides, the CDR3 is TGCAGTGCAAAGCCGGGACTGAGAACGGACGAGCAGTACTTC. Protein product: CSAKPGLRTDEQYF. This sequence joins TRBV20-1 and TRBJ2-7, with TRBD2 as a possible D gene (6 bases). Trimming shortened V by 6 bases and J by 5 bases, and 20 bases separated the two germline ends. CDR3 length: 14 residues. Germline CDR1 is DFQATT and CDR2 is SNEGSKA (reference sequence).

CDR3 amino acids: CASYKAFF. In nucleotides, the CDR3 is TGTGCCAGCTATAAAGCTTTCTTT. The chain carries TRBV27 and TRBJ1-1; no definite D call. Per germline, CDR1 MNHEY and CDR2 SMNVEV (reference sequence). The length of the CDR3 is 8 residues. V lost 8 bases to trimming and J lost 9 bases, with 4 bases between them.

This clonotype was seen a few times. The J gene is TRBJ2-1, the V gene TRBV12-3 or TRBV12-4, with D unresolved. The length of the CDR3 is 14 residues. Deletions cut 4 bases from V and 6 bases from J, with 13 bases between. The CDR3 DNA is TGTGCCAGCAGTTCTCCCCCTCGGCGCAATGAGCAGTTCTTC. This encodes CASSSPPRRNEQFF.

This clonotype occurred a few times. The chain uses TRBV20-1 and TRBJ2-5; the match to TRBD2 covers 10 bases. V dropped 3 bases and J dropped 2; count of bases not matched to a gene: 3. The germline V gene has CDR1 DFQATT and CDR2 SNEGSKA (reference sequence). The CDR3 sequence is 14 residues long. The CDR3 protein is CSASLLAGQETQYF. CDR3 nucleotides: TGCAGTGCTAGCCTACTAGCGGGGCAAGAGACCCAGTACTTC.